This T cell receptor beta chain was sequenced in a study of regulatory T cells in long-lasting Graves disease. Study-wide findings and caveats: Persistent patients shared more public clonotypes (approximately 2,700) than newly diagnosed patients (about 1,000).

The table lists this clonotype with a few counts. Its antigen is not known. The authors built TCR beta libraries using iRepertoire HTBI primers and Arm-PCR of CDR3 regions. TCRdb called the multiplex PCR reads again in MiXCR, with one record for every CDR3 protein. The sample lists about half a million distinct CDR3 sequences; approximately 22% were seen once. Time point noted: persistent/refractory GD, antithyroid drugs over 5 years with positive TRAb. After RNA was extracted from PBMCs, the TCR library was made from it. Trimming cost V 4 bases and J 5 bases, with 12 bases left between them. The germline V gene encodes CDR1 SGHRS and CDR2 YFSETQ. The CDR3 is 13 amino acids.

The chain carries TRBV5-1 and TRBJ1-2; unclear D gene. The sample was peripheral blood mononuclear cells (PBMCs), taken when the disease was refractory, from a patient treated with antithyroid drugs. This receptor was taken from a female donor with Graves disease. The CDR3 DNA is TGCGCCAGCAGCCGTGCTATATTTTATGGCTACACCTTC. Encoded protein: CASSRAIFYGYTF.